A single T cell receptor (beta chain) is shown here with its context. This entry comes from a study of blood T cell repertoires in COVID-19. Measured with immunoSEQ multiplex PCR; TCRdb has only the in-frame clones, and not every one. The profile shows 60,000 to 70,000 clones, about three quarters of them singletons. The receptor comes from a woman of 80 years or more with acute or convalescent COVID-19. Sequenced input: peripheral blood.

The CDR3 coding sequence is TGTGCCAGCAGTGAAAGGTGGACAGGGGTTGGCGGGGAGCTGTTTTTT. Residues: CASSERWTGVGGELFF. The chain recombines TRBV6-1 with TRBJ2-2, with 9 bases aligning to TRBD1. V dropped 2 bases and J dropped 7; count of bases not matched to a gene: 8. This CDR3 is 16 amino acids long. Germline CDR1 and CDR2: MNHNS and SASEGT.